The clone carrying this T cell receptor beta chain came up a few times. The antigen remains undetermined. This sample is part of a study of response to subunit inactivated influenza vaccine. The CDR3 loop spans 14 amino acids. V was cut by 8 bases and J by 3 bases, with 14 bases left in between. TCRdb recomputed calls from the RT-PCR reads with MiXCR, one row per CDR3 protein. In the table there are under 550,000 distinct CDR3 sequences, approximately 7.6% of which are singletons. Study-wide results and caveats: T cells newly recruited by each seasonal influenza vaccination are few, the authors suggested.

The chain links TRBV12-3 or TRBV12-4 to TRBJ2-4, with D tentatively TRBD2 (5 bases). The TCR comes from a man aged 50 to 75 who received an inactivated influenza vaccine. Material: PBMCs from blood, obtained around 25 months after vaccination. The CDR3 DNA reads as TGTGCCAGCGTGACTACCCTGGGCAAAAACATTCAGTACTTC. Amino acid sequence: CASVTTLGKNIQYF.